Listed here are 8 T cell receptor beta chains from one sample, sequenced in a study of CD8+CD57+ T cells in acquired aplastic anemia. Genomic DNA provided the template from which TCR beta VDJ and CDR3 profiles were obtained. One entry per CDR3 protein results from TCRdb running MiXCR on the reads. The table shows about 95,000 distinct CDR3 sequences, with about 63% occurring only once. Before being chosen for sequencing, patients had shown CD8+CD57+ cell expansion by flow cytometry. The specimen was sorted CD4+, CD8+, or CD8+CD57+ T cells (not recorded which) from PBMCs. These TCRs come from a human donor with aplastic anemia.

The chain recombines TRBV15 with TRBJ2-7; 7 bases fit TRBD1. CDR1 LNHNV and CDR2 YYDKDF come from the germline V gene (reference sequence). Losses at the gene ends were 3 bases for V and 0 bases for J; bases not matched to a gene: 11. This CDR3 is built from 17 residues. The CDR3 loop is CATSSPRPGQSSYEQYF. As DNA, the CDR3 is TGTGCCACCAGCAGCCCGAGACCGGGACAGAGCTCCTACGAGCAGTACTTC.

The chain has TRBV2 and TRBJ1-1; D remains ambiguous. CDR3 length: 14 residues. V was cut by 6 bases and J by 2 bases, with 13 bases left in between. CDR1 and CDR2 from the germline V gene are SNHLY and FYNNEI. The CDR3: CASSVATSNTEAFF. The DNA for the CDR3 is TGTGCCAGCAGCGTAGCTACAAGCAACACTGAAGCTTTCTTT.

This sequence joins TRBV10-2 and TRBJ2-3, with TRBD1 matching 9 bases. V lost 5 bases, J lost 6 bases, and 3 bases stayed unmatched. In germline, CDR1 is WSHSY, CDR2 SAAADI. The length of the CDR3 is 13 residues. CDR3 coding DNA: TGCGCCAGCAGTCTGACAGGGGGGGATACGCAGTATTTT. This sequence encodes CASSLTGGDTQYF.

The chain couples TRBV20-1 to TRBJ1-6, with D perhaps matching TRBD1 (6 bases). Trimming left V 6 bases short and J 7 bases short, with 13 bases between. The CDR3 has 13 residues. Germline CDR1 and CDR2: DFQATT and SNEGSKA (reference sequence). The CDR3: CSAGDKFNSPLHF. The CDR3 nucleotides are TGCAGTGCCGGGGACAAATTCAATTCACCCCTCCACTTT.

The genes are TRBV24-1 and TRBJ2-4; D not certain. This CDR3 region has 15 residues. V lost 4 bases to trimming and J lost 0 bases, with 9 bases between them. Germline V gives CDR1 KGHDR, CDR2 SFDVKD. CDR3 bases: TGTGCCACCAGTGAAGGCAACCTAGCCAAAAACATTCAGTACTTC. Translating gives CATSEGNLAKNIQYF.

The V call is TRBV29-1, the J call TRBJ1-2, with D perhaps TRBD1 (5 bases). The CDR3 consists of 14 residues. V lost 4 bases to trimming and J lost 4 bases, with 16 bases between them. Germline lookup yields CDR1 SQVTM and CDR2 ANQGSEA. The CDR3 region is CSVALRGMAYGYTF. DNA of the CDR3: TGCAGCGTTGCTCTTCGGGGGATGGCCTATGGCTACACCTTC.

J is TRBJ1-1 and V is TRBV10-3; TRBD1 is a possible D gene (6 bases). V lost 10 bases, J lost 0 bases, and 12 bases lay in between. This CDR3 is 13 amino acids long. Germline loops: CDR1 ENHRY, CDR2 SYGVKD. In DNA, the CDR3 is TGTGCCACTGGACAGCTTATGAACACTGAAGCTTTCTTT. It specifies CATGQLMNTEAFF.

For the CDR3, the DNA is TGTGCCAGCAGTTACTCGGGACAGATATACGAGCAGTACTTC. It yields the protein CASSYSGQIYEQYF. This chain joins TRBV6-5 and TRBJ2-7; 7 positions match TRBD1. The germline gives CDR1 MNHEY, CDR2 SVGAGI. The V segment lost 0 bases and the J segment 4 bases; nucleotides outside the gene matches: 3. The CDR3 consists of 14 residues.